The T cell receptor beta chain described here comes from a study of patients and donors after allogeneic stem cell transplantation. Trimming took 3 bases from V and 0 from J; bases not matched to a gene: 14. The V gene's germline CDR1 is SNHLY and CDR2 FYNNEI. This CDR3 comprises 19 residues. This clonotype was detected only a few times. TCRdb recomputed calls from the RT-PCR reads with MiXCR, one row per CDR3 protein. The data contain about 200,000 distinct CDR3 sequences, less than 45% of them singletons. This sequence joins TRBV2 and TRBJ2-4, with 7 positions matching TRBD2. The sample taken for sequencing was blood, either unsorted or a sorted T cell fraction (not recorded which). The receptor was derived from a human donor who was either an allogeneic HSCT recipient or a stem cell or donor lymphocyte infusion donor (not recorded which). It is not recorded whose cells these are; they may come from a transplant donor. This CDR3 reads CASSEIREGEFLAKNIQYF. DNA of the CDR3: TGTGCCAGCAGTGAGATCAGGGAGGGAGAATTCTTAGCCAAAAACATTCAGTACTTC. The variable domain in full, with the rest retrieved from reference TRBV2 and TRBJ2-4, is EPEVTQTPSHQVTQMGQEVILRCVPISNHLYFYWYRQILGQKVEFLVSFYNNEISEKSEIFDDQFSVERPDGSNFTLKIRSTKLEDSAMYFCASSEIREGEFLAKNIQYFGAGTRLSVL.